The 20 T cell receptor beta chains listed next were all sequenced from one sample in a study of T cells after yellow fever vaccination. Each CDR3 protein gets one entry after TCRdb re-called the 5' RACE reads with MiXCR. The sample has under 400,000 distinct CDR3 sequences; approximately 12% are singletons. This material consisted of CD4+ T cells sorted from PBMCs, taken 15 days after the yellow fever booster vaccination. All receptors derive from a young man who received the YFV17D yellow fever vaccine.

The sample holds many counts of this clonotype. The gene calls are TRBV7-9 and TRBJ1-1; D is possibly TRBD1 (5 bases). V lost 1 base to trimming and J lost 11 bases, with 14 bases between them. The germline CDR1 and CDR2 sequences are SEHNR and FQNEAQ (reference sequence). There are 13 residues in the CDR3. The CDR3 coding sequence is TGTGCCAGCAGCTTAGGCCAGGGTTCTGGCGCTTTCTTT. Translated: CASSLGQGSGAFF.

This clonotype was observed many times. The chain recombines TRBV5-1 with TRBJ2-3, with TRBD1 matching 12 bases. With V trimmed by 4 bases and J by 2 bases, 8 bases remained unmatched. The V gene's germline CDR1 is SGHRS and CDR2 YFSETQ. The CDR3 loop spans 17 amino acids. DNA for the CDR3: TGCGCCAGCAGCCCACCGGGACAGGGGGCGATCACAGATACGCAGTATTTT. This sequence encodes CASSPPGQGAITDTQYF.

This clonotype was seen a handful of times. The V gene is TRBV27, the J gene TRBJ2-3, with a weak D call TRBD1 (5 bases). The CDR3 contains 15 residues. V was trimmed by 7 bases and J by 0 bases, leaving 14 bases between them. Germline lookup yields CDR1 MNHEY and CDR2 SMNVEV (reference sequence). The DNA for the CDR3 is TGTGCCAGCAACCCTTGGGGCGCTAGCACAGATACGCAGTATTTT. As protein: CASNPWGASTDTQYF.

This chain links TRBV5-1 with TRBJ1-2; D gene unclear. Per germline, CDR1 SGHRS and CDR2 YFSETQ. The CDR3 sequence is 14 residues long. Trimming took 2 bases from V and 7 from J, leaving 15 bases between them. The CDR3 DNA reads TGCGCCAGCAGCTTTGGCCCACTAAAGGGTGGCTACACCTTC. This sequence encodes CASSFGPLKGGYTF.

This chain connects TRBV7-2 to TRBJ2-5; 7 bases agree with TRBD2. V was clipped by 5 bases and J by 5 bases; unmatched bases: 5. CDR1 SGHTA and CDR2 FQGNSA come from the germline V gene. This CDR3 region has 13 residues. This chain's CDR3 is CASSPGGLETQYF. The CDR3 DNA reads TGTGCCAGCAGCCCCGGGGGGTTGGAGACCCAGTACTTC.

The rearrangement links TRBV7-2 to TRBJ1-1, with a weak D call TRBD1 (5 bases). V lost 4 bases to trimming and J lost 3 bases, with 12 bases between them. This CDR3 is built from 14 residues. From germline, CDR1 is SGHTA and CDR2 FQGNSA. In DNA, the CDR3 is TGTGCCAGCAGCTCGAGGGGAAGGTACACTGAAGCTTTCTTT. Its translation: CASSSRGRYTEAFF.

J is TRBJ2-1 and V is TRBV6-2 or TRBV6-3, with 7 bases lining up with TRBD1. The length of the CDR3 is 16 residues. J gave up 2 bases and V 6 bases, and 10 bases lay outside the gene matches. Germline V CDR1 and CDR2: MNHEY, SVGEGT. DNA for the CDR3: TGTGCCAGCAGCAACTTTTGGACAGGAACCTACAATGAGCAGTTCTTC. Protein: CASSNFWTGTYNEQFF.

This clonotype was detected a few times. V is TRBV6-2 or TRBV6-3 and J is TRBJ1-1; D is ambiguous. The V end was cut by 6 bases, the J end by 4 bases, with 6 bases between. This CDR3 has 11 residues. The germline CDR1 and CDR2 sequences are MNHEY and SVGEGT. CDR3 nucleotides: TGTGCCAGCAGCCCTGCCACTGAAGCTTTCTTT. It codes for CASSPATEAFF.

The table lists this clonotype with a few counts. The chain combines TRBV7-9 with TRBJ2-3; possible D gene TRBD2, 5 bases. V was cut by 2 bases and J by 4 bases, with 19 bases left in between. Per germline, CDR1 SEHNR and CDR2 FQNEAQ (reference sequence). The CDR3 has 17 residues. The CDR3: CASSLIHSSLAPDTQYF. The DNA for the CDR3 is TGTGCCAGCAGCTTAATCCATTCGTCTCTAGCCCCAGATACGCAGTATTTT. The full variable domain, completed using reference TRBV7-9 and TRBJ2-3, is DTGVSQNPRHKITKRGQNVTFRCDPISEHNRLYWYRQTLGQGPEFLTYFQNEAQLEKSRLLSDRFSAERPKGSFSTLEIQRTEQGDSAMYLCASSLIHSSLAPDTQYFGPGTRLTVL.

This clonotype was observed a handful of times. V gene TRBV27 combines with J gene TRBJ2-7; 7 nucleotides agree with TRBD1. The CDR3 is made up of 16 amino acids. Germline V gives CDR1 MNHEY, CDR2 SMNVEV (reference sequence). Losses at the gene ends were 5 bases for V and 7 bases for J; bases not matched to a gene: 17. The DNA for the CDR3 is TGTGCCAGCAGTCCTGGGCCGGGACAGTGGGTCCAAGAGCAGTACGTC. Protein sequence: CASSPGPGQWVQEQYV.

This rearrangement joins TRBV7-9 to TRBJ1-6; 7 positions match TRBD1. With 5 bases clipped from V and 9 bases from J, the junction kept 7 bases outside the gene matches. The CDR3 runs 14 residues. CDR1 and CDR2 (germline): SEHNR, FQNEAQ (reference sequence). CDR3 coding DNA: TGTGCCAGCAGCCTGGGTAACAGGGGTTCACCCCTCCACTTT. Protein product: CASSLGNRGSPLHF.

CDR3 region: CASSFIGGGETQYF. Written as DNA, the CDR3 is TGTGCCAGCAGCTTTATAGGGGGCGGGGAGACCCAGTACTTC. The rearrangement uses TRBV5-6 and TRBJ2-5; 7 positions match TRBD1. Germline loops: CDR1 SGHDT, CDR2 YYEEEE. CDR3 size: 14 residues. V dropped 2 bases and J dropped 5; count of bases not matched to a gene: 6. The full variable domain, completed using reference TRBV5-6 and TRBJ2-5, is DAGVTQSPTHLIKTRGQQVTLRCSPKSGHDTVSWYQQALGQGPQFIFQYYEEEERQRGNFPDRFSGHQFPNYSSELNVNALLLGDSALYLCASSFIGGGETQYFGPGTRLLVL.

This clonotype was observed a few times. The chain links TRBV20-1 to TRBJ2-7; 7 bases line up with TRBD1. Germline V gives CDR1 DFQATT, CDR2 SNEGSKA (reference sequence). Unmatched junction bases numbered 12, after V lost 2 bases and J lost 5 bases. The CDR3 consists of 15 residues. CDR3 in amino acids: CSARFPEQGFHEQYF. CDR3 coding DNA: TGCAGTGCTAGATTTCCGGAACAGGGGTTCCACGAGCAGTACTTC.

V and J are TRBV13 and TRBJ2-1; the D gene is possibly TRBD2 (5 bases). V was trimmed by 3 bases and J by 4 bases, leaving 16 bases between them. Germline-derived CDR1 and CDR2 are PRHDT and FYEKMQ (reference sequence). CDR3 length: 16 residues. CDR3: CASSLPRVAMYNEQFF. The CDR3 DNA is TGTGCCAGCAGCTTGCCGCGGGTAGCGATGTACAATGAGCAGTTCTTC.

V usage is TRBV7-2 and J usage is TRBJ2-1; a weak D match, TRBD2 (6 bases). CDR1 SGHTA and CDR2 FQGNSA come from the germline V gene. This CDR3 is 16 amino acids long. V was pared by 2 bases and J by 5 bases, with 16 bases between. The CDR3 here is CASSLRPTAGNNEQFF. In DNA form, the CDR3 reads TGTGCCAGCAGCTTACGCCCTACGGCGGGAAACAATGAGCAGTTCTTC.

This clonotype was observed a handful of times. The V call is TRBV7-8, the J call TRBJ1-2; the match to TRBD1 covers 7 bases. J was trimmed by 2 bases and V by 1 base; bases with no gene match: 10. The CDR3 spans 17 residues. CDR1 SGHVS and CDR2 FQNEAQ come from the germline V gene. CDR3 in amino acids: CASSLEAPGQINYGYTF. CDR3 DNA: TGTGCCAGCAGCTTAGAAGCGCCGGGACAGATAAACTATGGCTACACCTTC. Combining the CDR3 with reference TRBV7-8 and TRBJ1-2 gives the whole variable domain GAGVSQSPRYKVAKRGQDVALRCDPISGHVSLFWYQQALGQGPEFLTYFQNEAQLDKSGLPSDRFFAERPEGSVSTLKIQRTQQEDSAVYLCASSLEAPGQINYGYTFGSGTRLTVV.

The chain employs TRBV6-2 or TRBV6-3 and TRBJ1-6, with unresolved D. CDR1 and CDR2 from the germline V gene are MNHEY and SVGEGT. The V end was cut by 7 bases, the J end by 10 bases, with 20 bases between. The CDR3 runs 15 residues. Written as DNA, the CDR3 is TGTGCCAGCAAGCCCGTACCGTTGCCCTCGTCACCCCTCCACTTT. It codes for CASKPVPLPSSPLHF.

This chain uses TRBV12-3 or TRBV12-4 with TRBJ2-2; TRBD2 aligns across 7 bases. The CDR3 totals 15 residues. Trimming cost V 5 bases and J 6 bases; bases outside gene matches: 9. CDR3: CASSPSRGVPGELFF. CDR3 bases: TGTGCCAGCAGTCCCAGCCGGGGGGTCCCCGGGGAGCTGTTTTTT.

This chain links TRBV30 with TRBJ2-7; no definite D call. The germline gives CDR1 GTSNPN, CDR2 SVGIG (reference sequence). Trimming removed 2 bases from V and 2 bases from J, with 10 bases in between. The CDR3 spans 13 residues. CDR3 region: CAWSIQRPYEQYF. The CDR3, as DNA: TGTGCCTGGAGTATACAGCGCCCCTACGAGCAGTACTTC.

This clonotype was detected a few times. V usage is TRBV6-5 and J usage is TRBJ2-4; TRBD1 is a possible D gene (5 bases). Deletions cut 6 bases from V and 0 bases from J, with 18 bases between. Germline V lookup: CDR1 MNHEY, CDR2 SVGAGI. This CDR3 contains 17 residues. CDR3 sequence reads: CASRGRAGSVAKNIQYF. CDR3 DNA: TGTGCCAGCAGGGGCAGGGCTGGATCGGTAGCCAAAAACATTCAGTACTTC.